This TCR beta chain was identified during a study of CD8+ T cells in alopecia areata. Broader study findings: Lesional scalp displayed greater clonality than normal scalp, most notably in alopecia totalis/universalis.

This clone was found a few times. Its specificity is unknown. Sequence at one end of the junction differs from germline and may be a read error. Extracted RNA was reverse transcribed, and the resulting cDNA served as sequencing template. Some clones are missing from TCRdb's copy, which holds only in-frame ones; the method was immunoSEQ multiplex PCR. Among 95,000 to 110,000 clones listed, roughly half were seen once. Germline V gives CDR1 SEHNR, CDR2 FQNEAQ (reference sequence). This CDR3 spans 14 amino acids. This sequence joins TRBV7-9 and TRBJ2-7; possibly TRBD1 for D (6 bases). Sequenced material: CD4+ T cells sorted from blood. The receptor comes from a human donor in good health. CDR3 sequence reads: CASSWLTGNGPRDF. The CDR3 coding sequence is TGTGCCAGCAGCTGGCTGACAGGTAACGGGCCGAGAGACTTC.